This record covers a single T cell receptor (beta chain). As originally analysed: Amplified reference gene primers provided the basis for estimating nucleated cell counts. Method: immunoSEQ multiplex PCR; TCRdb's copy keeps in-frame clones and lacks some. The DNA was the basis for D and trimming; V, J and clone size are from that table. The sample has 34,000 or so clones; more than 90% are singletons. The sample originates from a study of blood T cell repertoires in COVID-19. Study-level background: Researchers got acute and convalescent COVID-19 samples from the United States, Italy and Spain. T cells, B-cell-depleted T cells, or PBMCs provided the cDNA or gDNA that served as material.

The CDR3 is 14 residues long. The J segment lost 4 bases and the V segment lost 0 bases, leaving 3 bases of the junction unmatched. Germline assignment: CDR1 SGHNT and CDR2 YYREEE (reference sequence). The chain employs TRBV5-4 and TRBJ2-5, with 7 bases identical to TRBD1. The sequence was collected from a man between 60 and 75 years old with active or convalescent COVID-19. The sequenced material came from peripheral blood. The CDR3 spells CASSLETGRETQYF. CDR3 coding DNA: TGTGCCAGCAGCTTGGAGACAGGGAGAGAGACCCAGTACTTC.